This T cell receptor (beta chain) was captured in a study of PD-1 blockade in classical Hodgkin lymphoma. The study's findings and limits: The repertoire differences lack a defined cause, possibly disease activity or prior therapy. CD4+ but not CD8+ TCR diversity rose significantly by C4D1. Initiation of nivolumab under 1 year after ASCT led to exclusion of patients. TCR diversity at baseline was reported to be reduced in newly diagnosed patients relative to healthy donors.

Relapses following autologous stem cell transplantation were seen in all patients, with brentuximab vedotin exposure varying. On this clone itself: As yet, its antigen is unknown.

Sequencing was performed with immunoSEQ multiplex PCR; in TCRdb, only in-frame clones are kept and a portion is missing. This table holds about 86,000 clones, about 91% found once. The CDR3 totals 14 residues. V lost 4 bases and J lost 4, with 14 bases in between. Looked up from germline, CDR1 is SGDLS and CDR2 is YYNGEE. This receptor was taken from a human donor with classical Hodgkin lymphoma. The specimen comprised peripheral blood mononuclear cells (PBMCs), sampled before the second cycle of nivolumab. The genes are TRBV9 and TRBJ2-5; unclear D gene. The CDR3 DNA reads as TGTGCCAGCAGCCCTCGATCGTTGGGAGAGACCCAGTACTTC. Translating it yields CASSPRSLGETQYF.